A selection of T cell receptor beta chains follows, all from one sample in a study of spatial heterogeneity in lung cancer. TCRdb itself ran the 5' RACE reads through MiXCR, one entry per CDR3 protein. The sample holds roughly 49,000 distinct CDR3 sequences, approximately 7% seen once. This specimen consisted of PBMCs, obtained at surgery. Receptors were obtained from a female donor with early-stage non-small cell lung cancer. Both conserved end residues are part of each CDR3. D genes are given only for firm matches. Clone size, where shown, is once, few, many, or a class for clones that have expanded.

v_gene	j_gene	d_gene	abundance	CDR3aa	CDR3nt
TRBV4-2	TRBJ2-2	NA	NA	CASSQVANTGELFF	TGTGCCAGCAGCCAAGTGGCGAACACCGGGGAGCTGTTTTTT
TRBV7-9	TRBJ2-6	NA	NA	CASRPLTNSILTF	TGTGCCAGCAGACCCTTGACGAACTCAATCCTGACTTTC
TRBV20-1	TRBJ2-3	NA	few	CSAPGRGDTQYF	TGCAGTGCCCCCGGGAGAGGAGATACGCAGTATTTT
TRBV6-5	TRBJ2-4	NA	NA	CASSYSWKNIQYF	TGTGCCAGCAGTTACTCGTGGAAAAACATTCAGTACTTC
TRBV15	TRBJ2-1	TRBD2	many	CATSRQAGTRYNEQFF	TGTGCCACCAGCAGACAAGCGGGAACACGGTACAATGAGCAGTTCTTC
TRBV12-3/TRBV12-4	TRBJ2-3	NA	many	CASNPSRVTDTQYF	TGTGCCAGCAATCCGAGCAGGGTCACGGATACGCAGTATTTT
TRBV20-1	TRBJ2-1	TRBD2	many	CSAPRAGGYNEQFF	TGCAGTGCTCCCAGAGCGGGGGGGTACAATGAGCAGTTCTTC
TRBV19	TRBJ2-3	NA	few	CASSNLRGDTQYF	TGTGCCAGTAGTAACCTTAGGGGAGATACGCAGTATTTT
TRBV18	TRBJ1-1	NA	NA	CASSPLVATTNTEAFF	TGTGCCAGCTCACCATTGGTAGCGACGACGAACACTGAAGCTTTCTTT
TRBV6-5	TRBJ2-7	NA	many	CASSYRTGRTYEQYF	TGTGCCAGCAGTTACCGAACAGGGCGAACGTACGAGCAGTACTTC
TRBV6-1	TRBJ2-3	TRBD2	few	CASSEGGGATDTQYF	TGTGCCAGCAGTGAAGGCGGGGGGGCCACAGATACGCAGTATTTT
TRBV7-2	TRBJ2-2	NA	few	CASSSVGNTGELFF	TGTGCCAGCAGCTCGGTAGGGAACACCGGGGAGCTGTTTTTT
TRBV7-2	TRBJ2-5	NA	NA	CASARGVTETQYF	TGTGCCAGCGCCAGGGGGGTGACAGAGACCCAGTACTTC
TRBV4-1	TRBJ2-5	NA	many	CASSQDLGGTQETQYF	TGCGCCAGCAGCCAAGATCTAGGTGGAACCCAAGAGACCCAGTACTTC
TRBV20-1	TRBJ2-7	NA	few	CSAQGGIYEQYF	TGCAGTGCTCAGGGGGGAATCTACGAGCAGTACTTC
TRBV5-1	TRBJ1-1	NA	NA	CASSFGAEAFF	TGCGCCAGCAGCTTCGGGGCTGAAGCTTTCTTT
TRBV11-2	TRBJ2-7	TRBD1	many	CASSTYRDRDYEQYF	TGTGCCAGCAGCACCTACCGGGACAGAGACTACGAGCAGTACTTC
TRBV5-5	TRBJ1-5	TRBD1	many	CASSYGTGNQPQHF	TGTGCCAGCAGCTACGGGACAGGCAATCAGCCCCAGCATTTT
TRBV5-4	TRBJ1-1	NA	few	CASSFEGRAFF	TGTGCCAGCAGCTTCGAGGGACGGGCTTTCTTT
TRBV7-8	TRBJ2-4	NA	NA	CASSLEKGWIQYF	TGTGCCAGCAGCTTAGAAAAGGGGTGGATTCAGTACTTC
TRBV7-9	TRBJ1-1	TRBD1	many	CASRAGTGGEAEAFF	TGTGCCAGCAGGGCCGGGACAGGGGGCGAGGCTGAAGCTTTCTTT
TRBV25-1	TRBJ1-1	NA	few	CASSEKGTQTEAFF	TGTGCCAGCAGTGAAAAGGGCACGCAGACTGAAGCTTTCTTT
TRBV29-1	TRBJ2-5	NA	few	CSVGGGETQYF	TGCAGCGTTGGTGGCGGAGAGACCCAGTACTTC
TRBV28	TRBJ2-1	NA	many	CASSLRLSEQFF	TGTGCCAGCAGTTTGAGGCTAAGTGAGCAGTTCTTC
TRBV2	TRBJ2-1	NA	many	CASSPPPQGYNEQFF	TGTGCCAGCAGTCCCCCTCCGCAAGGCTACAATGAGCAGTTCTTC
TRBV5-6	TRBJ1-5	NA	many	CASSPGVNQPQHF	TGTGCCAGCAGCCCGGGGGTCAACCAGCCCCAGCATTTT
TRBV20-1	TRBJ2-7	NA	few	CSARPGDGSSYEQYF	TGCAGTGCCAGGCCGGGGGATGGAAGCTCCTACGAGCAGTACTTC
TRBV7-9	TRBJ1-2	NA	few	CASSRLSGANYGYTF	TGTGCCAGCAGCCGCCTGTCAGGGGCTAACTATGGCTACACCTTC
TRBV11-2	TRBJ2-4	TRBD1	NA	CASTPIFRSGGSTAKNIQYF	TGTGCCAGCACCCCTATTTTTAGATCAGGGGGTAGTACCGCCAAAAACATTCAGTACTTC
TRBV5-1	TRBJ2-5	NA	many	CASSSQGRETQYF	TGCGCCAGCAGCAGTCAAGGTCGAGAGACCCAGTACTTC
TRBV12-3/TRBV12-4	TRBJ1-1	TRBD1	many	CASSTRTGPTEAFF	TGTGCCAGCAGTACTCGGACAGGCCCCACTGAAGCTTTCTTT
TRBV25-1	TRBJ1-1	TRBD1	many	CASTGQGPTEAFF	TGTGCCAGCACCGGACAGGGACCCACTGAAGCTTTCTTT
TRBV7-9	TRBJ1-5	NA	many	CASSLEQGDQPQNF	TGTGCCAGCAGCTTAGAACAGGGAGATCAGCCCCAGAATTTT
TRBV7-2	TRBJ2-1	TRBD2	NA	CASSFQRGGRNRQFF	TGTGCCAGCAGCTTTCAACGGGGGGGCCGAAATCGGCAGTTCTTC
TRBV2	TRBJ2-1	NA	many	CASRTGGLSYNEQFF	TGTGCCAGCAGGACTGGGGGCCTCTCCTACAATGAGCAGTTCTTC
TRBV5-1	TRBJ2-5	NA	many	CASSLGLALRETQYF	TGCGCCAGCAGCTTGGGGCTAGCATTACGAGAGACCCAGTACTTC
TRBV2	TRBJ2-3	TRBD2	few	CASSEAMASGESTDTQYF	TGTGCCAGCAGTGAAGCGATGGCCAGCGGGGAAAGCACAGATACGCAGTATTTT
TRBV24-1	TRBJ2-3	NA	many	CATSGSTDTQYF	TGTGCCACCTCGGGGAGCACAGATACGCAGTATTTT
TRBV7-9	TRBJ2-7	NA	NA	CASSFAGGTASYEQYF	TGTGCCAGCAGTTTTGCCGGAGGGACAGCAAGCTACGAGCAGTACTTC
TRBV20-1	TRBJ1-1	NA	NA	CSARRDGRNTEAFF	TGCAGTGCTAGAAGGGACGGCAGGAACACTGAAGCTTTCTTT
TRBV4-3	TRBJ2-7	NA	many	CASRRPYEQYF	TGCGCCAGCAGGAGACCCTACGAGCAGTACTTC
TRBV28	TRBJ2-7	TRBD1	many	CASSLASTGGYEQYF	TGTGCCAGCAGTCTCGCCTCGACAGGGGGCTACGAGCAGTACTTC
TRBV20-1	TRBJ2-7	NA	medium-sized	CSAPAQGHEQYF	TGCAGTGCGCCGGCACAGGGTCACGAGCAGTACTTC
TRBV7-2	TRBJ2-7	TRBD1	many	CASSVTGGAHYEQYF	TGTGCCAGCAGCGTAACAGGGGGCGCTCATTACGAGCAGTACTTC
TRBV3-1	TRBJ2-6	NA	many	CASRLWRPPSSGANVLTF	TGTGCCAGCAGGCTTTGGAGGCCTCCCAGCTCTGGGGCCAACGTCCTGACTTTC
TRBV19	TRBJ2-1	TRBD1	few	CASNRGPWDEQFF	TGTGCCAGCAACAGGGGCCCATGGGATGAGCAGTTCTTC
TRBV20-1	TRBJ1-5	NA	few	CSASSEVNQPQHF	TGCAGTGCTAGTAGTGAGGTCAATCAGCCCCAGCATTTT
TRBV6-1	TRBJ2-7	NA	many	CASSREGSPTYEQYF	TGTGCCAGCAGCCGAGAAGGTAGCCCAACTTACGAGCAGTACTTC
TRBV28	TRBJ2-1	TRBD1	many	CASRPPGTANEQFF	TGTGCCAGCAGACCCCCCGGGACAGCGAATGAGCAGTTCTTC
TRBV15	TRBJ2-2	NA	NA	CATSRDRDTGELFF	TGTGCCACCAGCAGAGATCGAGACACCGGGGAGCTGTTTTTT
TRBV2	TRBJ1-1	NA	NA	CAAVERDTEAFF	TGTGCCGCTGTAGAGCGGGACACTGAAGCTTTCTTT